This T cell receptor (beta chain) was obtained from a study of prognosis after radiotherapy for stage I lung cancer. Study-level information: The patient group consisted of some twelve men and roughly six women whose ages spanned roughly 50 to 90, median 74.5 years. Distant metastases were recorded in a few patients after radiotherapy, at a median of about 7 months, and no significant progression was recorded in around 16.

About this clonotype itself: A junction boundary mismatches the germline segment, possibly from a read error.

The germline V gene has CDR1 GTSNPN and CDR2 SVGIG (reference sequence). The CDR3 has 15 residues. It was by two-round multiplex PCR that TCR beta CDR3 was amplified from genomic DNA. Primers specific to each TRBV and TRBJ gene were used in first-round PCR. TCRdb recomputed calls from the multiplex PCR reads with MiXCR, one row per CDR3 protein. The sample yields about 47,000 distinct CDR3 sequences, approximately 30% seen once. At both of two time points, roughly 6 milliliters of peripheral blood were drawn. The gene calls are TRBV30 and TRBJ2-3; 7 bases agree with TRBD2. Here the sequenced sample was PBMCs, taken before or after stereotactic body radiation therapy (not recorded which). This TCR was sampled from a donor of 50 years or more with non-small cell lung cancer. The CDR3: CALSGLLTGGDTQYF. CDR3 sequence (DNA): TGTGCCTTGAGTGGACTTCTAACGGGAGGAGATACGCAGTATTTT.